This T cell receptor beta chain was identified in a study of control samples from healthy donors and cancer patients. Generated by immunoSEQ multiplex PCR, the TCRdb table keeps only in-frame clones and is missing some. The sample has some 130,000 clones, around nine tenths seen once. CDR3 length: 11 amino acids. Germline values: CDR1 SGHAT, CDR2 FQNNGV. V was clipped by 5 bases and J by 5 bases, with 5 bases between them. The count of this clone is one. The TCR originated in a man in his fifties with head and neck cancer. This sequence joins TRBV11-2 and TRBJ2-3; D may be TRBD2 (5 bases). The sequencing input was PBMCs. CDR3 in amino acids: CASSEGDTQYF. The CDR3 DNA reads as TGTGCCAGCAGCGAGGGAGATACGCAGTATTTT.